Shown below are 8 T cell receptor beta chains from a single sample sequenced in a study of Ad26.COV2.S vaccination and SARS-CoV-2 variants. Sample treatment: about 20 received Ad26.COV2.S at low or high dose, single or two shots; about five received placebo; per-sample allocation not given. Collection of the samples took place on day 63 after the first injection of vaccine or placebo. Repertoires were generated with immunoSEQ multiplex PCR, while TCRdb's copy carries only in-frame clones and drops some. Of around 450,000 clones detected, 90% appear once; the ten largest clones hold about 4.5%. The sample consisted of peripheral blood, taken in a trial of Ad26.COV2.S vaccine versus placebo. Receptor source: a person between 18 and 65 years old who received the Ad26.COV2.S COVID-19 vaccine or a placebo.

This clone was seen only a few times. The rearrangement uses TRBV20-1 and TRBJ2-1; possibly TRBD2 for D (5 bases). The germline V gene has CDR1 DFQATT and CDR2 SNEGSKA (reference sequence). The CDR3 is 11 residues long. The V and J ends lost 2 bases and 9 bases respectively, with 8 bases between them. The CDR3 is CSARRRGEQFF. The CDR3 DNA is TGCAGTGCTAGACGCCGGGGTGAGCAGTTCTTC.

The chain couples TRBV5-4 to TRBJ2-3; 13 bases match TRBD2. This CDR3 has 17 residues. From germline, CDR1 is SGHNT and CDR2 YYREEE (reference sequence). V shed 4 bases, J shed 6 bases, and the junction held 11 bases outside the gene matches. The CDR3 bases are TGTGCCAGCAGCCCCCGAGGACTAGCGGGGGTAACGGATACGCAGTATTTT. This translates into CASSPRGLAGVTDTQYF.

J is TRBJ1-1 and V is TRBV7-2; no clear D gene. Germline CDR1 reads SGHTA; CDR2 reads FQGNSA. Trimming removed 7 bases from V and 0 bases from J, with 15 bases in between. The length of the CDR3 is 15 residues. This CDR3 reads CASTKSAGVNTEAFF. The CDR3 region has the DNA TGTGCCAGCACAAAGTCGGCAGGAGTGAACACTGAAGCTTTCTTT.

The CDR3 is CASSLEWPDFNEQFF. The DNA of the CDR3 is TGTGCCAGCAGCTTAGAGTGGCCCGATTTCAATGAGCAGTTCTTC. The chain combines TRBV11-3 with TRBJ2-1; D is unresolved. V shed 0 bases and J shed 6 bases, with 12 bases lying between them. Looked up from germline, CDR1 is SGHNT and CDR2 is YENEEA. The CDR3 extends over 15 amino acids. Drawing the rest from reference TRBV11-3 and TRBJ2-1, the complete variable domain is EAGVVQSPRYKIIEKKQPVAFWCNPISGHNTLYWYLQNLGQGPELLIRYENEEAVDDSQLPKDRFSAERLKGVDSTLKIQPAELGDSAVYLCASSLEWPDFNEQFFGPGTRLTVL.

This clone was seen a single time. The V call is TRBV7-8, the J call TRBJ2-1; 12 bases are shared with TRBD2. Germline trimming cut 5 bases from V and 8 bases from J; bases unmatched to any gene: 7. This CDR3 comprises 15 residues. In germline, CDR1 is SGHVS, CDR2 FQNEAQ. This CDR3 is CASSISSGRDDEQFF. Written as DNA, the CDR3 is TGTGCCAGCAGCATTTCTAGCGGGAGGGACGATGAGCAGTTCTTC.

The V gene is TRBV10-3, the J gene TRBJ1-6; possibly TRBD1 for D (6 bases). This CDR3 spans 17 amino acids. Germline values: CDR1 ENHRY, CDR2 SYGVKD. Trimming took off 5 bases at V and 10 bases at J, with 24 bases between the two ends. As DNA, the CDR3 is TGTGCCATCAGTCAAAGGGATGGGACACTCCGGGAGTCACCCCTCCACTTT. This encodes CAISQRDGTLRESPLHF.

This clone was observed a single time. The chain joins TRBV19 to TRBJ2-1; D remains unclear. The length of the CDR3 is 13 residues. Germline values: CDR1 LNHDA, CDR2 SQIVND (reference sequence). Trimming took 5 bases from V and 4 from J, leaving 9 bases between them. The chain's CDR3 is CASSPRAYNEQFF. The CDR3, as DNA: TGTGCCAGTAGTCCTAGGGCTTACAATGAGCAGTTCTTC.

The chain uses TRBV9 and TRBJ2-2; TRBD2 matches 7 bases. Losses at the gene ends were 6 bases for V and 2 bases for J; bases not matched to a gene: 10. CDR1 SGDLS and CDR2 YYNGEE come from the germline V gene. The CDR3 runs to 16 residues. The CDR3 DNA reads TGTGCCAGCACCCCCTCCACGGGAGGCAACACCGGGGAGCTGTTTTTT. Translating it yields CASTPSTGGNTGELFF. The variable domain in full, completed from reference TRBV9 and TRBJ2-2, reads DSGVTQTPKHLITATGQRVTLRCSPRSGDLSVYWYQQSLDQGLQFLIQYYNGEERAKGNILERFSAQQFPDLHSELNLSSLELGDSALYFCASTPSTGGNTGELFFGEGSRLTVL.